Given below is one T cell receptor beta chain in context. Its target is unknown. Samples were taken several times over chemoradiotherapy. These data are taken from a study of chemoradiotherapy in HPV16-positive cancers. The overall study: Functional T-cell assays on two HPV16-positive patients' cells defined candidate HPV-specific clones and common TCR motifs.

Study-wide findings and caveats: Non-HPV-specific T cells did not expand in tumors during treatment, whereas candidate HPV-specific clones and E7-related motifs did.

Assay used: immunoSEQ multiplex PCR; TCRdb lists only in-frame clones, some missing. Counted here are fewer than 25,000 clones, over 60% occurring once; the ten biggest clones make up around 2.5%. The CDR3 has 16 amino acids. Germline V lookup: CDR1 SGHTA, CDR2 FQGNSA. The junction had 5 bases not matched to a gene; V was cut back by 5 bases and J by 1 base. The TCR originated in a human donor with HPV-associated anogenital cancer. The specimen was obtained from a patient who underwent chemoradiotherapy. The chain has TRBV7-2 and TRBJ2-3; 11 positions match TRBD2. The CDR3 sequence is CASSPRLAGRTDTQYF. CDR3 nucleotide sequence: TGTGCCAGCAGCCCTAGACTAGCGGGACGCACAGATACGCAGTATTTT.